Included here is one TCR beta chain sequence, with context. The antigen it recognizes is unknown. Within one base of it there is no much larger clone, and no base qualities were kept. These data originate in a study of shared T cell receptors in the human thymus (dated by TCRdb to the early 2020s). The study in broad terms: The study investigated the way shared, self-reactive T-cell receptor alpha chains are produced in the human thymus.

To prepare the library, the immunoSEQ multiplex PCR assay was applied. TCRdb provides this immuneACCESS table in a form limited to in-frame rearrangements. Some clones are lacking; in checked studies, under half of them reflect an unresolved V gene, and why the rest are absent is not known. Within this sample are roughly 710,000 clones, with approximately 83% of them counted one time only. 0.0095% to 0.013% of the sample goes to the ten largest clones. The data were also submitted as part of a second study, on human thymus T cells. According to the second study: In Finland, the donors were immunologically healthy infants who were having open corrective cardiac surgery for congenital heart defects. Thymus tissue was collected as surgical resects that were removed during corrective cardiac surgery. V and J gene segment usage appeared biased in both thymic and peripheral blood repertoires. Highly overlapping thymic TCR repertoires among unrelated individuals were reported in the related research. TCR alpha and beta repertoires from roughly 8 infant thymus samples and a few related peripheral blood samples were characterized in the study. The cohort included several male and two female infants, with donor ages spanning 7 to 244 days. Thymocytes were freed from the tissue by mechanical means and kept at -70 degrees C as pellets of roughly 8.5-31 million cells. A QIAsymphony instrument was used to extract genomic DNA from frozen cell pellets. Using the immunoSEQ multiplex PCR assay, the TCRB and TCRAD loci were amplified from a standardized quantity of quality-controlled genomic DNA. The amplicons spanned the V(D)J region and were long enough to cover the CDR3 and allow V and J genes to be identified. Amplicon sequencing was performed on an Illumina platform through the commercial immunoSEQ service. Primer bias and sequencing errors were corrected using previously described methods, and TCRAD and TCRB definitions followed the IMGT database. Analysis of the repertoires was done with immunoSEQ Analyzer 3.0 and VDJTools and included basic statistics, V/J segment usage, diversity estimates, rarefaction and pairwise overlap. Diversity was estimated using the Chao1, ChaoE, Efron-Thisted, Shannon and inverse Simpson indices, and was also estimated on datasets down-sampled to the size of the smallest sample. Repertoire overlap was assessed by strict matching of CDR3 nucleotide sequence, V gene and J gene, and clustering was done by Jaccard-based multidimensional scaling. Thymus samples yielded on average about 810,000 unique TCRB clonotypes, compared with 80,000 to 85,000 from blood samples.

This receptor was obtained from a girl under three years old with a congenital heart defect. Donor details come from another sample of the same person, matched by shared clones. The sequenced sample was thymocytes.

This receptor carries the CDR3 CASSLGQGDTGELFF. The bases read TGTGCCAGCAGCCTTGGACAGGGTGACACCGGGGAGCTGTTTTTT. This chain joins TRBV7-6 to TRBJ2-2; 8 central bases correspond to TRBD1. Relative to germline, V is missing 5 bases and J is missing 3 bases, with 5 bases of the junction outside any gene match. Including cysteine and phenylalanine, the CDR3 has 15 amino acids. Kept here is only the CDR3 DNA, which spans 45 bases and is read in frame from base 1. The germline V gene yields SGHVS for CDR1 and FNYEAQ for CDR2.